This T cell receptor beta chain appears in the sequencing data of a study of CD8 T cells in ankylosing spondylitis. Overall study results and limits: A TCR beta motif of roughly eight highly homologous variants appeared characteristic of ankylosing spondylitis blood.

Looked up from germline, CDR1 is SNHLY and CDR2 is FYNNEI. There are 14 residues in the CDR3. Unmatched junction bases numbered 1, after V lost 1 base and J lost 3 bases. Library preparation for TCR beta used quantitative 5'-RACE with molecular barcodes. TCRdb itself ran the 5' RACE reads through MiXCR, one entry per CDR3 protein. The table records some 130,000 distinct CDR3 sequences, over 15% of them present only once. This clonotype was seen just once. No antigen is known for it. Sequencing was done on a sample of blood, either unsorted or a sorted T cell fraction (not recorded which). The receptor's source is a male donor with ankylosing spondylitis. The chain is built from TRBV2 and TRBJ2-3, with 7 bases aligning to TRBD2. CDR3 nucleotides: TGTGCCAGCAGTGAAGGGGAGGGGACAGATACGCAGTATTTT. It translates to CASSEGEGTDTQYF.